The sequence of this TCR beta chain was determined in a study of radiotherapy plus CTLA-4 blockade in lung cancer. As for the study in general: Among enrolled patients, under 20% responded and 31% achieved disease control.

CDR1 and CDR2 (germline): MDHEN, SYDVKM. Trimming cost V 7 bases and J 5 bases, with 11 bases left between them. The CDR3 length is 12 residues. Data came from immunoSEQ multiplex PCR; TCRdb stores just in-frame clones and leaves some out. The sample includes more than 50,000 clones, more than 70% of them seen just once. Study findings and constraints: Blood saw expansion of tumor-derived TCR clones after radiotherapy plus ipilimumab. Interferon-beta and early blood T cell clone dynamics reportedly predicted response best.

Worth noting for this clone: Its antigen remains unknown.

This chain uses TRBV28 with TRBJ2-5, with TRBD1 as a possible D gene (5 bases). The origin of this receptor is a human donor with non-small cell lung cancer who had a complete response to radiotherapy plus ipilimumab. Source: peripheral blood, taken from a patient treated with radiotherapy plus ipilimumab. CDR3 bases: TGTGCCAGCATTGCTCCAGGGGAGACCCAGTACTTC. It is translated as CASIAPGETQYF.